The rows below give T cell receptor beta chains drawn from one sample of a study of CD8+CD57+ T cells in acquired aplastic anemia. TCRdb recomputed calls from the reads with MiXCR, one row per CDR3 protein. The repertoire holds 400,000 to 450,000 distinct CDR3 sequences, with just under 70% as singletons. Sample: sorted CD4+, CD8+, or CD8+CD57+ T cells (not recorded which) from PBMCs. These TCRs come from a human donor in good health, serving as a control. Each CDR3 is given with its conserved first and last residue. A D gene is named only where the DNA matches it firmly. Some rows have no size entry. The others give once, few or many, or a class for an expanded clone.

j_call: TRBJ1-2; d_call: NA; v_call: TRBV4-2; clone_size: many; cdr3_aa: CASSQDRGREGGYGYTF; cdr3_nt: TGTGCCAGCAGCCAAGATCGGGGGAGGGAGGGCGGCTATGGCTACACCTTC
j_call: TRBJ2-1; d_call: NA; v_call: TRBV11-2; clone_size: NA; cdr3_aa: CASSRTTMTSYNEQFF; cdr3_nt: TGTGCCAGCAGCCGGACTACTATGACCTCCTACAATGAGCAGTTCTTC
j_call: TRBJ2-1; d_call: NA; v_call: TRBV5-6; clone_size: NA; cdr3_aa: CASSFGRGPDNEQFF; cdr3_nt: TGTGCCAGCAGCTTTGGGCGCGGGCCAGACAATGAGCAGTTCTTC
j_call: TRBJ1-2; d_call: NA; v_call: TRBV7-2; clone_size: NA; cdr3_aa: CASSLTTAQPRYFF; cdr3_nt: TGTGCCAGCAGCCTAACAACGGCTCAGCCCCGCTATTTTTTC
j_call: TRBJ1-2; d_call: NA; v_call: TRBV30; clone_size: many; cdr3_aa: CASPDKNYGYTF; cdr3_nt: TGTGCCTCCCCAGACAAAAACTATGGCTACACCTTC
j_call: TRBJ2-6; d_call: NA; v_call: TRBV7-3; clone_size: NA; cdr3_aa: CASSLTGSSYEHYVLTF; cdr3_nt: TGTGCCAGCAGCTTAACGGGGAGCTCCTACGAGCACTACGTCCTGACTTTC
j_call: TRBJ2-5; d_call: NA; v_call: TRBV5-6; clone_size: NA; cdr3_aa: CASSIRGGYGETQYF; cdr3_nt: TGTGCCAGCAGCATACGCGGAGGCTACGGTGAGACCCAGTACTTC
j_call: TRBJ2-5; d_call: NA; v_call: TRBV9; clone_size: NA; cdr3_aa: CASSVGQRQETQSQYF; cdr3_nt: TGTGCCAGCAGCGTAGGACAGCGGCAAGAGACCCAGTCCCAGTACTTC
j_call: TRBJ1-2; d_call: NA; v_call: TRBV5-1; clone_size: once; cdr3_aa: CASSHQQSDYGYTF; cdr3_nt: TGTGCCAGCAGCCATCAGCAGTCCGACTATGGCTACACCTTC
j_call: TRBJ1-5; d_call: NA; v_call: TRBV7-2; clone_size: once; cdr3_aa: CASSLQGTPMEQHF; cdr3_nt: TGTGCCAGCAGCTTGCAAGGGACGCCCATGGAGCAGCATTTT
j_call: TRBJ1-5; d_call: NA; v_call: TRBV5-5; clone_size: NA; cdr3_aa: CASSYQVRNQPQHF; cdr3_nt: TGTGCCAGCAGCTACCAAGTGAGAAATCAGCCCCAGCATTTT
j_call: TRBJ1-1; d_call: NA; v_call: TRBV7-2; clone_size: many; cdr3_aa: CASNVGRVNTEAFF; cdr3_nt: TGTGCCAGCAACGTAGGGCGGGTGAACACTGAAGCTTTCTTT
j_call: TRBJ2-5; d_call: TRBD1; v_call: TRBV19; clone_size: NA; cdr3_aa: CASSPPRQGLVETQYF; cdr3_nt: TGTGCCAGTAGTCCCCCCCGACAGGGGTTGGTCGAGACCCAGTACTTC
j_call: TRBJ2-7; d_call: NA; v_call: TRBV29-1; clone_size: NA; cdr3_aa: CSVGARDRRYEQYF; cdr3_nt: TGCAGCGTTGGAGCGCGGGACAGAAGGTACGAGCAGTACTTC
j_call: TRBJ1-1; d_call: NA; v_call: TRBV2; clone_size: NA; cdr3_aa: CASSDVSRNTEAFF; cdr3_nt: TGTGCCAGCAGTGATGTGTCGCGGAACACTGAAGCTTTCTTT
j_call: TRBJ1-2; d_call: NA; v_call: TRBV7-2; clone_size: many; cdr3_aa: CASTRSIRGYTF; cdr3_nt: TGTGCCAGCACTCGTTCCATACGAGGCTACACCTTC
j_call: TRBJ2-3; d_call: NA; v_call: TRBV7-9; clone_size: many; cdr3_aa: CASTRSTDTQYF; cdr3_nt: TGTGCCAGCACCCGGAGCACAGATACGCAGTATTTT
j_call: TRBJ2-2; d_call: TRBD2; v_call: TRBV9; clone_size: NA; cdr3_aa: CASSGGGTGELFF; cdr3_nt: TGTGCCAGCAGCGGCGGGGGGACCGGGGAGCTGTTTTTT
j_call: TRBJ2-6; d_call: NA; v_call: TRBV24-1; clone_size: NA; cdr3_aa: CATRATGANVLTF; cdr3_nt: TGTGCCACCAGGGCCACTGGGGCCAACGTCCTGACTTTC
j_call: TRBJ1-5; d_call: NA; v_call: TRBV20-1; clone_size: NA; cdr3_aa: CSARYPKQPQHF; cdr3_nt: TGCAGTGCTAGGTACCCGAAACAGCCCCAGCATTTT
j_call: TRBJ1-2; d_call: NA; v_call: TRBV12-3/TRBV12-4; clone_size: NA; cdr3_aa: CATSHIGFGYTF; cdr3_nt: TGTGCCACCAGTCACATAGGGTTTGGCTACACCTTC
j_call: TRBJ2-7; d_call: TRBD1; v_call: TRBV9; clone_size: many; cdr3_aa: CASSVRDRGPYEQYF; cdr3_nt: TGTGCCAGCAGCGTAAGGGACAGGGGGCCCTACGAGCAGTACTTC
j_call: TRBJ1-3; d_call: TRBD1; v_call: TRBV5-1; clone_size: many; cdr3_aa: CASSLGQAHSGNTIYF; cdr3_nt: TGCGCCAGCAGCCTGGGACAGGCCCACTCTGGAAACACCATATATTTT
j_call: TRBJ2-1; d_call: NA; v_call: TRBV11-2; clone_size: NA; cdr3_aa: CASSPGRGDEQFF; cdr3_nt: TGTGCCAGCAGCCCTGGAAGGGGGGATGAGCAGTTCTTC
j_call: TRBJ2-2; d_call: NA; v_call: TRBV20-1; clone_size: NA; cdr3_aa: CSARTVTDTPGELFF; cdr3_nt: TGCAGTGCTAGGACTGTCACAGATACGCCCGGGGAGCTGTTTTTT
j_call: TRBJ2-5; d_call: NA; v_call: TRBV7-2; clone_size: many; cdr3_aa: CASSLVSETRETQYF; cdr3_nt: TGTGCCAGCAGCTTAGTCTCAGAGACGAGAGAGACCCAGTACTTC
j_call: TRBJ2-3; d_call: TRBD2; v_call: TRBV12-3/TRBV12-4; clone_size: many; cdr3_aa: CASSATSGGTDTQYF; cdr3_nt: TGTGCCAGCAGTGCGACTAGCGGGGGCACAGATACGCAGTATTTT
j_call: TRBJ2-7; d_call: NA; v_call: TRBV7-2; clone_size: NA; cdr3_aa: CASSPRTGDEQYF; cdr3_nt: TGTGCCAGCAGCCCTCGGACTGGGGACGAGCAGTACTTC
j_call: TRBJ2-1; d_call: TRBD1; v_call: TRBV6-2/TRBV6-3; clone_size: many; cdr3_aa: CASLSGTDNEQFF; cdr3_nt: TGTGCCAGCCTTTCCGGGACAGACAATGAGCAGTTCTTC
j_call: TRBJ2-3; d_call: TRBD2; v_call: TRBV24-1; clone_size: NA; cdr3_aa: CATSDTTSGRAYTDTQYF; cdr3_nt: TGTGCCACCAGTGACACGACTAGCGGGAGGGCCTACACAGATACGCAGTATTTT
j_call: TRBJ1-6; d_call: NA; v_call: TRBV6-5; clone_size: many; cdr3_aa: CASSYGGSHSPLHF; cdr3_nt: TGTGCCAGCAGTTACGGGGGGTCTCATTCACCCCTCCACTTT
j_call: TRBJ1-3; d_call: NA; v_call: TRBV7-8; clone_size: NA; cdr3_aa: CASSVEVEVSSYDIYF; cdr3_nt: TGTGCCAGCAGCGTTGAAGTGGAGGTCAGCTCATACGACATATATTTT
j_call: TRBJ1-3; d_call: TRBD1; v_call: TRBV19; clone_size: many; cdr3_aa: CASTLDRGGENTIYF; cdr3_nt: TGTGCCAGTACCCTCGACAGGGGAGGAGAAAACACCATATATTTT
j_call: TRBJ1-4; d_call: NA; v_call: TRBV20-1; clone_size: NA; cdr3_aa: CSASRSSEKLFF; cdr3_nt: TGCAGTGCTAGTAGGAGTTCGGAAAAACTGTTTTTT
j_call: TRBJ1-5; d_call: NA; v_call: TRBV13; clone_size: NA; cdr3_aa: CASSRRDDNQPQHF; cdr3_nt: TGTGCCAGCAGCCGGCGTGATGACAATCAGCCCCAGCATTTT
j_call: TRBJ2-3; d_call: NA; v_call: TRBV6-2/TRBV6-3; clone_size: NA; cdr3_aa: CASTDLRGTDTQYF; cdr3_nt: TGTGCCAGCACGGACCTCCGTGGGACAGATACGCAGTATTTT
j_call: TRBJ2-1; d_call: TRBD2; v_call: TRBV2; clone_size: NA; cdr3_aa: CASRGLAGRNEQFF; cdr3_nt: TGTGCCAGCAGAGGACTAGCGGGAAGAAATGAGCAGTTCTTC
j_call: TRBJ1-6; d_call: NA; v_call: TRBV5-1; clone_size: NA; cdr3_aa: CASSVGQGRGSPHHF; cdr3_nt: TGTGCCAGCAGCGTAGGTCAAGGTAGAGGGTCACCCCACCACTTT
j_call: TRBJ1-5; d_call: TRBD1; v_call: TRBV5-1; clone_size: many; cdr3_aa: CASRFGTGDQPQHF; cdr3_nt: TGCGCCAGCAGATTCGGGACAGGGGATCAGCCCCAGCATTTT
j_call: TRBJ1-1; d_call: NA; v_call: TRBV6-5; clone_size: many; cdr3_aa: CASSYRDTEAFF; cdr3_nt: TGTGCCAGCAGTTACAGGGACACTGAAGCTTTCTTT
j_call: TRBJ2-2; d_call: NA; v_call: TRBV5-1; clone_size: NA; cdr3_aa: CASSLSAGAGAGELFF; cdr3_nt: TGCGCCAGCAGCTTGTCCGCGGGGGCCGGGGCCGGGGAGCTGTTTTTT
j_call: TRBJ1-1; d_call: NA; v_call: TRBV5-6; clone_size: many; cdr3_aa: CASSLLGSWNTEAFF; cdr3_nt: TGTGCCAGCAGCTTGTTGGGCTCTTGGAACACTGAAGCTTTCTTT
j_call: TRBJ1-4; d_call: NA; v_call: TRBV11-1; clone_size: NA; cdr3_aa: CASSLGRLRGDLNEKLFF; cdr3_nt: TGTGCCAGCAGCTTAGGCCGCCTCCGGGGGGACCTTAATGAAAAACTGTTTTTT
j_call: TRBJ1-1; d_call: TRBD1; v_call: TRBV11-1; clone_size: many; cdr3_aa: CASSPDRENTEAFF; cdr3_nt: TGTGCCAGCAGCCCCGACAGGGAGAACACTGAAGCTTTCTTT
j_call: TRBJ1-2; d_call: NA; v_call: TRBV20-1; clone_size: many; cdr3_aa: CSARRGERNYGYTF; cdr3_nt: TGCAGTGCTAGACGAGGGGAACGTAACTATGGCTACACCTTC
j_call: TRBJ1-2; d_call: NA; v_call: TRBV18; clone_size: many; cdr3_aa: CASSPDRSYGYTF; cdr3_nt: TGTGCCAGCTCACCCGACAGGTCTTATGGCTACACCTTC
j_call: TRBJ1-4; d_call: NA; v_call: TRBV5-1; clone_size: NA; cdr3_aa: CASSSLRGGANEKLFF; cdr3_nt: TGCGCCAGCAGCTCCCTAAGAGGGGGGGCTAATGAAAAACTGTTTTTT
j_call: TRBJ1-2; d_call: NA; v_call: TRBV24-1; clone_size: NA; cdr3_aa: CATSGWYFGNGYTF; cdr3_nt: TGTGCCACCAGTGGTTGGTACTTCGGCAATGGCTACACCTTC
j_call: TRBJ2-3; d_call: TRBD2; v_call: TRBV6-5; clone_size: NA; cdr3_aa: CARRVRGGPDTQYF; cdr3_nt: TGTGCCAGGAGGGTGCGGGGGGGGCCAGATACGCAGTATTTT
j_call: TRBJ2-5; d_call: NA; v_call: TRBV20-1; clone_size: NA; cdr3_aa: CSARHPGVENF; cdr3_nt: TGCAGTGCTAGACATCCGGGGGTGGAGAACTTC
j_call: TRBJ2-3; d_call: TRBD2; v_call: TRBV9; clone_size: NA; cdr3_aa: CASSGHPGLAAF; cdr3_nt: TGTGCCAGCAGCGGACACCCGGGTCTAGCGGCGTTT
j_call: TRBJ1-4; d_call: NA; v_call: TRBV7-2; clone_size: NA; cdr3_aa: CASSLEQGEHHF; cdr3_nt: TGTGCCAGCAGCTTAGAGCAGGGAGAACACCATTTT
j_call: TRBJ2-3; d_call: NA; v_call: TRBV19; clone_size: many; cdr3_aa: CASSYITHSGETDTQYF; cdr3_nt: TGTGCCAGTAGCTACATAACCCACTCGGGAGAAACGGATACGCAGTATTTT
j_call: TRBJ1-4; d_call: NA; v_call: TRBV5-6; clone_size: many; cdr3_aa: CASSLYSGRTNEKLFF; cdr3_nt: TGTGCCAGCAGCTTGTATTCGGGGAGAACTAATGAAAAACTGTTTTTT
j_call: TRBJ1-2; d_call: NA; v_call: TRBV20-1; clone_size: NA; cdr3_aa: CSARGCRNYGYTF; cdr3_nt: TGCAGTGCTAGAGGGTGCAGGAACTATGGCTACACCTTC
j_call: TRBJ2-3; d_call: NA; v_call: TRBV15; clone_size: NA; cdr3_aa: CASSVEQVDTQYF; cdr3_nt: TGTGCCAGCAGTGTAGAACAGGTAGATACGCAGTACTTT
j_call: TRBJ1-5; d_call: NA; v_call: TRBV5-1; clone_size: once; cdr3_aa: CASSFSVAGSNQPQHF; cdr3_nt: TGTGCCAGCAGCTTTAGTGTAGCGGGTAGCAATCAGCCCCAGCATTTT
j_call: TRBJ1-4; d_call: NA; v_call: TRBV13; clone_size: NA; cdr3_aa: CASSLGDGGGEKLFF; cdr3_nt: TGTGCCAGCAGCTTAGGGGACGGGGGAGGTGAAAAACTGTTTTTT